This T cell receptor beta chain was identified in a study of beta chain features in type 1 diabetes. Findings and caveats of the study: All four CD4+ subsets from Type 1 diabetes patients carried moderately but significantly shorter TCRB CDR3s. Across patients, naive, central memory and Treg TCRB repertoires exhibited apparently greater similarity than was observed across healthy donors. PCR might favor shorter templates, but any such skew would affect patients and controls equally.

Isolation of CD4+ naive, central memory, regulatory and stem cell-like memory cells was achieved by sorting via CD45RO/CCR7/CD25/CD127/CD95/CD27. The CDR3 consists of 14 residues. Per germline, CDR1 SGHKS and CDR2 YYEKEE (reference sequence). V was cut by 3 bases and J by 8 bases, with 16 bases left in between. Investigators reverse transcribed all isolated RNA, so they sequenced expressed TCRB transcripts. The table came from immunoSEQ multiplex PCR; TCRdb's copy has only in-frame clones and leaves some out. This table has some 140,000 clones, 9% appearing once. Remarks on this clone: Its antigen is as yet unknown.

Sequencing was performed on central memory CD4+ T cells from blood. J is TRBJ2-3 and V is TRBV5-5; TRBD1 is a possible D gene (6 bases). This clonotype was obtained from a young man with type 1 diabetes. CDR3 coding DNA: TGTGCCAGCAGCTCAGGGTACAGGGCTGGTACGCAGTATTTT. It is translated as CASSSGYRAGTQYF.